These 32 T cell receptor beta chains were all obtained from the same sample, sequenced in a study of blood T cells in healthy people across ages. Next came a second PCR, run for about 7 to 12 cycles, which used a sample-barcoded 5' primer along with a J-beta primer mix. MiXCR, applied by TCRdb to the 5' RACE reads, yields one record per CDR3 protein. The sample yields some 1.7 million distinct CDR3 sequences, roughly 28% seen once. The sequenced sample consisted of blood. The receptors originated from a woman aged 25 to 39 in good health.

This clonotype was counted only a few times. This chain joins TRBV20-1 and TRBJ2-7, with 10 nucleotides matching TRBD1. The ends lost 0 bases at V and 3 bases at J; junction bases unmatched: 5. The CDR3 is 15 residues long. Germline CDR1 DFQATT, CDR2 SNEGSKA (reference sequence). The CDR3 sequence is CSARDFGTGDYEQYF. In nucleotides, the CDR3 is TGCAGTGCTAGAGACTTTGGGACAGGGGACTACGAGCAGTACTTC.

This clonotype turned up a few times. The chain has TRBV6-1 and TRBJ2-3, with D uncertain. There are 12 residues in the CDR3. Trimming stripped 7 bases from V and 6 bases from J, with 11 bases between. Germline-derived CDR1 and CDR2 are MNHNS and SASEGT. CDR3 loop: CASTTTKDTQYF. CDR3 bases: TGTGCCAGCACAACAACTAAGGATACGCAGTATTTT.

This clonotype appeared a few times. A much more abundant neighbour one base away suggests this may be a read error. The gene calls are TRBV25-1 and TRBJ2-3; the match to TRBD2 covers 11 bases. The CDR3 loop spans 17 amino acids. From germline, CDR1 is MGHDK and CDR2 SYGVNS. The DNA of the CDR3 is TGTGCCGGCAGTGATATTTCTAGCGGGGGGCCCTCAGATACGCAGTATTTT. It yields the protein CAGSDISSGGPSDTQYF.

Turning to this clonotype: The junction shows a germline mismatch at one end, possibly a read error. V gene TRBV7-9 combines with J gene TRBJ2-7; tentatively, D is TRBD2 (5 bases). Germline CDR1 is SEHNR and CDR2 is FQNEAQ (reference sequence). The CDR3 loop spans 14 amino acids. The CDR3 DNA reads as TGTGCCAGCAGCTACGGGGTTGCCACCTACAAGCAGTACTTC. This sequence encodes CASSYGVATYKQYF.

CDR3 coding DNA: TGCAGTGCTCAAGCTTTAGCGAGGGGCTACGAGCAGTACTTC. Translation: CSAQALARGYEQYF. V usage is TRBV20-1 and J usage is TRBJ2-7, with D possibly being TRBD1 or TRBD2 (5 bases each). The CDR3 is made up of 14 amino acids. V dropped 5 bases and J dropped 3 bases, with 17 bases sitting between them. The germline CDR1 and CDR2 sequences are DFQATT and SNEGSKA (reference sequence).

This clonotype was observed a handful of times. At one boundary the junction diverges from the germline segment, which might be a read error. The chain employs TRBV9 and TRBJ2-6, with 9 bases identical to TRBD2. The CDR3 runs to 17 residues. The germline gives CDR1 SGDLS, CDR2 YYNGEE. CDR3 region: CVSSVVSGSAGANVLTF. Written as DNA, the CDR3 is TGTGTCAGCAGCGTAGTTAGCGGGAGTGCCGGGGCCAACGTCCTGACTTTC.

This clonotype was detected a few times. The gene calls are TRBV7-2 and TRBJ2-3; D might be TRBD2 (6 bases). V was pared by 1 base and J by 3 bases, with 11 bases between. Per the germline V gene, CDR1 is SGHTA and CDR2 is FQGNSA. This CDR3 comprises 15 residues. CDR3 sequence: CASSLVGSGTDTQYF. CDR3 sequence (DNA): TGTGCCAGCAGCTTAGTTGGTAGCGGAACAGATACGCAGTATTTT.

About this clonotype: An end of the junction differs from the germline gene, which may be a read error. V usage is TRBV7-8 and J usage is TRBJ2-3; D is possibly TRBD1 (6 bases). This CDR3 is 16 amino acids long. From germline, CDR1 is SGHVS and CDR2 FQNEAQ. The CDR3 region is CASSLAVGAEADAQYF. CDR3 nucleotides: TGTGCCAGCAGCTTAGCAGTGGGGGCAGAGGCAGATGCGCAGTATTTT.

About this clonotype itself: A much larger clone lies one base from this, so it may be a read error. The V and J genes are TRBV4-1 and TRBJ2-6; D uncertain. Germline lookup yields CDR1 MGHRA and CDR2 YSYEKL. The CDR3 covers 15 residues. The CDR3 nucleotides read TGCGCCAGCAGCCAAGAGCTCTCTGGGACCAACGTCCTGACTTTC. Translating it yields CASSQELSGTNVLTF.

The chain has TRBV7-9 and TRBJ2-7; 7 bases agree with TRBD2. With V trimmed by 6 bases and J by 2 bases, 10 bases remained unmatched. This CDR3 is 15 amino acids long. The germline V gene has CDR1 SEHNR and CDR2 FQNEAQ (reference sequence). The CDR3 loop is CASSFTGTTPYEQYF. The CDR3 DNA is TGTGCCAGCAGTTTCACCGGGACTACACCCTACGAGCAGTACTTC.

The chain links TRBV7-2 to TRBJ2-1, with 13 positions matching TRBD2. CDR3 length: 16 amino acids. The germline V gene encodes CDR1 SGHTA and CDR2 FQGNSA. V trimming: 5 bases; J trimming: 10 bases; junction bases outside the gene matches: 11. CDR3 sequence reads: CASSPGLAGALGEQFF. For the CDR3, the DNA is TGTGCCAGCAGCCCCGGACTAGCGGGGGCCCTGGGGGAGCAGTTCTTC.

This clonotype was observed a handful of times. The V and J genes are TRBV6-1 and TRBJ2-7; 10 nucleotides align to TRBD1. Germline-derived CDR1 and CDR2 are MNHNS and SASEGT. The length of the CDR3 is 14 residues. The V and J ends lost 3 bases and 3 bases, in that order; junction bases with no gene match: 2. The CDR3 DNA follows: TGTGCCAGCAGTGAGCGGGACAGGGGCTACGAGCAGTACTTC. Its translation: CASSERDRGYEQYF.

This clonotype has more than one count but fewer than ten. The V call is TRBV2, the J call TRBJ2-5, with D perhaps TRBD1 (5 bases). The CDR3 consists of 14 residues. Trimming stripped 2 bases from V and 2 bases from J, with 9 bases between. CDR1 and CDR2 from the germline V gene are SNHLY and FYNNEI. For the CDR3, the DNA is TGTGCCAGCAGTGAATCCGCAGGGCAAGAGACCCAGTACTTC. Encoded protein: CASSESAGQETQYF.

This clonotype was seen a few times. CDR3 nucleotides: TGTGCCAGCAGTTTAGTAAGGGACAGTTATAATTCACCCCTCCACTTT. This gives the protein CASSLVRDSYNSPLHF. This chain connects TRBV28 to TRBJ1-6; 7 bases agree with TRBD1. CDR3 length: 16 amino acids. In germline, CDR1 is MDHEN, CDR2 SYDVKM. The trim removed 2 bases at V and 4 bases at J, leaving 5 bases unmatched.

This clonotype came up many times. The chain employs TRBV5-1 and TRBJ2-5; D uncertain. CDR1 and CDR2 (germline): SGHRS, YFSETQ. Trimming removed 4 bases from V and 5 bases from J, with 6 bases in between. The CDR3 contains 11 residues. The DNA for the CDR3 is TGCGCCAGCAGCCAAGCGGAGACCCAGTACTTC. Encoded protein: CASSQAETQYF.

This clonotype was observed a few times. The V gene is TRBV29-1, the J gene TRBJ2-7; 7 bases fit TRBD2. CDR1 and CDR2 (germline): SQVTM, ANQGSEA. The CDR3 consists of 16 residues. V trimming: 1 base; J trimming: 2 bases; junction bases outside the gene matches: 11. The CDR3 spells CSVEGGWASGAYEQYF. CDR3 in DNA: TGCAGCGTTGAAGGTGGATGGGCTAGCGGCGCCTACGAGCAGTACTTC.

V and J are TRBV5-5 and TRBJ1-5; no firm D call. V lost 1 base and J lost 3, with 11 bases in between. The CDR3 is 15 amino acids. Germline loops: CDR1 SGHKS, CDR2 YYEKEE (reference sequence). The CDR3: CASSLNDDVNQPQHF. The CDR3 coding sequence is TGTGCCAGCAGCTTGAATGACGACGTCAATCAGCCCCAGCATTTT.

This chain connects TRBV20-1 to TRBJ2-7; 8 nucleotides agree with TRBD2. The ends lost 5 bases at V and 3 bases at J; junction bases unmatched: 12. This CDR3 comprises 15 residues. The germline V gene encodes CDR1 DFQATT and CDR2 SNEGSKA (reference sequence). CDR3: CSAYVASGRYYEQYF. The DNA of the CDR3 is TGCAGTGCTTATGTGGCTAGCGGGCGCTACTACGAGCAGTACTTC.

In this sample, this clonotype turned up many times. V gene TRBV5-1 combines with J gene TRBJ2-7, with 7 bases matching TRBD1. Trimming took 2 bases from V and 4 from J; bases not matched to a gene: 6. CDR1 and CDR2 from the germline V gene are SGHRS and YFSETQ. This CDR3 region has 14 residues. CDR3 in DNA: TGCGCCAGCAGCTTTGTGACAGGGCCATACGAGCAGTACTTC. Protein: CASSFVTGPYEQYF. Based on the CDR3 plus reference TRBV5-1 and TRBJ2-7, the full variable domain is KAGVTQTPRYLIKTRGQQVTLSCSPISGHRSVSWYQQTPGQGLQFLFEYFSETQRNKGNFPGRFSGRQFSNSRSEMNVSTLELGDSALYLCASSFVTGPYEQYFGPGTRLTVT.

This chain uses TRBV6-1 with TRBJ2-7, with 11 bases aligning to TRBD2. The ends lost 6 bases at V and 4 bases at J; junction bases unmatched: 14. This CDR3 spans 17 amino acids. CDR1 is MNHNS, CDR2 SASEGT, per germline. The CDR3 spells CASRTTSGKGRSYEQYF. DNA of the CDR3: TGTGCCAGCAGGACGACTAGCGGGAAAGGTCGAAGTTACGAGCAGTACTTC.

This clonotype turned up a few times. The chain recombines TRBV20-1 with TRBJ2-3, with D tentatively TRBD1 (5 bases). The CDR3 spans 12 residues. The germline gives CDR1 DFQATT, CDR2 SNEGSKA (reference sequence). V lost 5 bases, J lost 4 bases, and 10 bases lay in between. The CDR3: CSAGVGADTQYF. The CDR3, as DNA: TGCAGTGCTGGAGTAGGGGCAGATACGCAGTATTTT.

The V gene is TRBV9, the J gene TRBJ1-1; perhaps TRBD1 as D (5 bases). V was pared by 3 bases and J by 1 base, with 16 bases between. The germline V gene has CDR1 SGDLS and CDR2 YYNGEE. This CDR3 region has 16 residues. The CDR3 DNA is TGTGCCAGCAGCGCCGACCCGGGACCGGGGAACACTGAAGCTTTCTTT. Protein: CASSADPGPGNTEAFF.

The V gene is TRBV5-1, the J gene TRBJ2-6; D is unresolved. Germline CDR1 is SGHRS and CDR2 is YFSETQ. This CDR3 is 16 amino acids long. The V end was cut by 4 bases, the J end by 0 bases, with 11 bases between. The CDR3: CASSPSVGSGANVLTF. The CDR3 DNA sequence: TGCGCCAGCAGCCCTTCGGTTGGCTCTGGGGCCAACGTCCTGACTTTC.

The chain couples TRBV3-1 to TRBJ2-5; D possibly uses TRBD1 or TRBD2 (6 bases each). The DNA matches TRBJ2-7 better at its end, which makes the J call doubtful. The CDR3 is made up of 15 amino acids. Germline CDR1 reads LGHDT; CDR2 reads YNNKEL (reference sequence). The CDR3 loop is CASSQGGGQLYEQYF. The DNA of the CDR3 is TGTGCCAGCAGCCAAGGTGGGGGGCAGCTCTACGAGCAGTACTTC.

The gene calls are TRBV7-9 and TRBJ2-1, with 7 nucleotides matching TRBD2. Germline CDR1 reads SEHNR; CDR2 reads FQNEAQ (reference sequence). J lost 8 bases, V lost 5 bases, and 6 bases had no gene match. The CDR3 extends over 13 amino acids. CDR3 nucleotides: TGTGCCAGCAGCCAGACTAGCCACCATGAGCAGTTCTTC. This translates into CASSQTSHHEQFF.

A remark on this clonotype: Since a much larger clone is just one base distant, this may be a read error. This chain connects TRBV7-9 to TRBJ2-4, with a weak D call TRBD1 (5 bases). Gene TRBJ2-7 matches the end of the DNA better, so the J call may be wrong. This CDR3 spans 14 amino acids. Germline CDR1 and CDR2: SEHNR and FQNEAQ (reference sequence). CDR3 in amino acids: CASSLYRNGYEQYF. The CDR3, as DNA: TGTGCCAGCAGCCTCTACAGGAATGGGTACGAGCAGTACTTC.

A word on this clonotype: A read error is likely, as this CDR3 ends without the conserved phenylalanine or tryptophan. The rearrangement uses TRBV6-5 and TRBJ2-7; D is undetermined. V dropped 4 bases and J dropped 3 bases, with 10 bases sitting between them. The CDR3 runs to 13 residues. Germline V lookup: CDR1 MNHEY, CDR2 SVGAGI. In DNA form, the CDR3 reads TGTGCCAGCAGTTTTCGAACAGACTACGAGCAGTACTAC. Translated: CASSFRTDYEQYY.

CDR3 sequence reads: CATSRETGIRETQYF. The CDR3 coding sequence is TGTGCCACCAGCAGAGAAACAGGGATACGAGAGACCCAGTACTTC. The rearrangement joins TRBV15 to TRBJ2-5; TRBD1 might be the D (6 bases). The V gene lost 0 bases and the J gene lost 4 bases, with 12 bases spanning the gap. The CDR3 contains 15 residues. Germline V lookup: CDR1 LNHNV, CDR2 YYDKDF (reference sequence). The entire variable domain, with the rest obtained from reference TRBV15 and TRBJ2-5, is as follows: DAMVIQNPRYQVTQFGKPVTLSCSQTLNHNVMYWYQQKSSQAPKLLFHYYDKDFNNEADTPDNFQSRRPNTSFCFLDIRSPGLGDTAMYLCATSRETGIRETQYFGPGTRLLVL.

This clonotype was counted a few times. This sequence joins TRBV11-2 and TRBJ2-3; TRBD2 aligns across 7 bases. CDR3 length equals 19 residues. The germline V gene has CDR1 SGHAT and CDR2 FQNNGV. V gave up 3 bases and J gave up 2 bases; unmatched junction bases: 17. Here the CDR3 DNA reads TGTGCCAGCAGCTTGCGGCCCATCGGCGGGGGACCGCTCACAGATACGCAGTATTTT. The encoded protein is CASSLRPIGGGPLTDTQYF.

The chain carries TRBV20-1 and TRBJ2-1, with 8 positions matching TRBD1. The CDR3 runs 15 residues. J lost 4 bases, V lost 5 bases, and 10 bases had no gene match. CDR1 DFQATT and CDR2 SNEGSKA come from the germline V gene (reference sequence). CDR3 sequence: CSADPQGAGYNEQFF. The CDR3 DNA follows: TGCAGTGCTGACCCTCAGGGGGCTGGTTACAATGAGCAGTTCTTC.

This clonotype has a handful of counts. This chain joins TRBV5-1 and TRBJ1-1, with 7 bases lining up with TRBD1. Germline values: CDR1 SGHRS, CDR2 YFSETQ. Trimming cost V 4 bases and J 10 bases; bases outside gene matches: 10. CDR3 size: 13 residues. The CDR3 protein is CASSEEGALGAFF. For the CDR3, the DNA is TGCGCCAGCAGCGAAGAGGGGGCTTTGGGAGCTTTCTTT.

This clonotype was counted between two and nine times. The chain carries TRBV10-2 and TRBJ1-5; D call uncertain. This CDR3 comprises 12 residues. Per the germline V gene, CDR1 is WSHSY and CDR2 is SAAADI. The V gene lost 4 bases and the J gene lost 5 bases, with 6 bases spanning the gap. CDR3 in amino acids: CASSAPYQPQHF. CDR3 nucleotides: TGCGCCAGCAGTGCGCCCTATCAGCCCCAGCATTTT.